A single TCR beta chain is shown here with its context. Its antigen is currently unknown. Germline lookup yields CDR1 SGHVS and CDR2 FNYEAQ. Trimming cost V 3 bases and J 5 bases, with 13 bases left between them. The CDR3 is made up of 14 amino acids. TCR beta CDR3 sequences were amplified from RNA transcripts. The TCR CDR3 first-round RT-PCR relied on the HTBI primer set. TCRdb analysed the multiplex PCR reads with MiXCR anew, one entry per CDR3 protein. The sample contains approximately 350,000 distinct CDR3 sequences, roughly 15% of which appear only once. This specimen comes from a study of T cells in Graves' hyperthyroidism and ophthalmopathy. Overall study context: Once the initial diagnosis was made, peripheral blood was obtained before any treatment. Study-wide results and limits: Blood also held most thyroid clonotypes expanded beyond 0.001. The authors' 13 V-J model separated ophthalmopathy from stable hyperthyroidism.

Each diagnosis drew on symptoms, thyroxine, TRAb, thyroid ultrasound and orbital computed tomography findings. The sequencing input was blood. The chain recombines TRBV7-6 with TRBJ1-2; D unresolved. This TCR came from an older woman with Graves' ophthalmopathy. Here the CDR3 reads CASSLDFSGYGYTF. The CDR3 DNA sequence: TGTGCCAGCAGCTTGGATTTCTCTGGGTATGGCTACACCTTC.